By proportion, the clone carrying this T cell receptor beta chain is medium-sized (0.01 to 0.1%). What it binds is not known. The sample is drawn from a study of CD4 T cells in relation to SARS-CoV-2 and coronaviruses. Before the COVID-19 pandemic, during about 2010-2018, CD4+ T cells were taken from unexposed donors. The cells were cultured for under 13 days before CD4+ T cells were isolated. As cell numbers allowed, unexposed-donor CD4+ T cells faced SARS-CoV-2 S/N and four cold-coronavirus spikes. PBMCs were plated at a few million per well in IL-2-containing medium. Repertoires were generated with immunoSEQ multiplex PCR, while TCRdb's copy carries only in-frame clones and drops some. There are around 16,000 clones in the sample; around four fifths occur only once, and roughly 41% lies in the top ten. The receptor comes from a human donor in good health. The sequencing input was CD4+ T cells from PBMCs, cultured in vitro.

The CDR3 loop reads CAWSVLAAGRVTF. The CDR3 nucleotides read TGTGCCTGGAGTGTACTGGCGGCGGGACGGGTCACCTTC. The chain recombines TRBV30 with TRBJ1-2; D is possibly TRBD1 (5 bases). Germline V gene data show CDR1 as GTSNPN and CDR2 as SVGIG (reference sequence). Trimming cost V 0 bases and J 13 bases, with 18 bases left between them. The CDR3 is 13 residues long.